These 28 T cell receptor beta chains originate from one sample sequenced in a study of CD8+ T cells in alopecia areata. The treatment is: oral pan-JAK inhibitor, 5-10 mg twice daily. As the sequencing template, cDNA was produced by extracting RNA and reverse transcribing it. Profiling relied on immunoSEQ multiplex PCR, and the TCRdb table lists in-frame clones only, not all of them. The sample yields about 200,000 clones, 30% to 40% seen once. Sequences were derived from CD4+ T cells sorted from blood, sampled between weeks 30 and 35, from a patient treated with tofacitinib. The receptors shown here come from a human donor with alopecia areata.

This clone was found a few times. The chain carries TRBV29-1 and TRBJ1-6; TRBD1 agrees at 8 bases. The CDR3 totals 12 residues. Germline CDR1 reads SQVTM; CDR2 reads ANQGSEA. CDR3 bases: TGCAGTGCCGGGGACAGGAATTCACCCCTCCACTTT. Residues: CSAGDRNSPLHF.

The V gene is TRBV29-1, the J gene TRBJ1-4; 9 bases fit TRBD1. CDR1 SQVTM and CDR2 ANQGSEA come from the germline V gene. The CDR3 length is 14 residues. J lost 7 bases, V lost 2 bases, and 5 bases had no gene match. The CDR3 nucleotides read TGCAGCGTTGAACCGGGACAGGGCGGTGAAAAACTGTTTTTT. This gives the protein CSVEPGQGGEKLFF.

The chain is built from TRBV5-4 and TRBJ2-7, with a tentative D call TRBD2 (5 bases). Germline-derived CDR1 and CDR2 are SGHNT and YYREEE (reference sequence). The CDR3 loop spans 12 amino acids. V dropped 4 bases and J dropped 6 bases, with 11 bases sitting between them. The DNA of the CDR3 is TGTGCCAGCAGCCCTGCCCGGGGCGAGCAGTACTTC. This sequence encodes CASSPARGEQYF.

This clone turned up a few times. The chain combines TRBV30 with TRBJ2-1; 9 bases are a match to TRBD2. The junction had 1 base not matched to a gene; V was cut back by 1 base and J by 0 bases. The CDR3 has 15 residues. Germline CDR1 GTSNPN, CDR2 SVGIG (reference sequence). Here the CDR3 reads CAWSGSGSSYNEQFF. In DNA form, the CDR3 reads TGTGCCTGGAGTGGTAGCGGGAGCTCCTACAATGAGCAGTTCTTC. The full variable domain, rest sourced from reference TRBV30 and TRBJ2-1, is SQTIHQWPATLVQPVGSPLSLECTVEGTSNPNLYWYRQAAGRGLQLLFYSVGIGQISSEVPQNLSASRPQDRQFILSSKKLLLSDSGFYLCAWSGSGSSYNEQFFGPGTRLTVL.

This clone was observed once. The CDR3 loop is CAWSRDIDGYTF. Here the CDR3 DNA reads TGTGCCTGGAGTCGGGACATAGATGGCTACACCTTC. V usage is TRBV30 and J usage is TRBJ1-2; D is possibly TRBD1 (6 bases). This CDR3 is 12 amino acids long. V gave up 2 bases and J gave up 6 bases, with 10 bases separating them. Germline CDR1 is GTSNPN and CDR2 is SVGIG (reference sequence).

A remark on this clone: The sample has other DNA sequences that encode this CDR3 too. The rearrangement joins TRBV18 to TRBJ1-4, with D uncertain. V lost 6 bases, J lost 1 base, and 9 bases lay in between. The CDR3 loop spans 14 amino acids. Per germline, CDR1 KGHSH and CDR2 LQKENI. CDR3: CASSPQETNEKLFF. In DNA form, the CDR3 reads TGTGCCAGCTCCCCCCAAGAAACTAATGAAAAACTGTTTTTT.

V gene TRBV7-2 combines with J gene TRBJ1-5; 8 bases fit TRBD1. There are 17 residues in the CDR3. After removal of 0 bases from V and 4 bases from J, the junction contained 8 bases not matched to a gene. The germline gives CDR1 SGHTA, CDR2 FQGNSA. CDR3 sequence reads: CASSLARSTGGNQPQHF. CDR3 coding DNA: TGTGCCAGCAGCTTAGCCCGTTCAACAGGGGGTAATCAGCCCCAGCATTTT.

The rearrangement joins TRBV7-9 to TRBJ1-4; TRBD1 is a possible D gene (5 bases). The CDR3 spans 16 residues. V lost 5 bases and J lost 3, with 16 bases in between. CDR1 is SEHNR, CDR2 FQNEAQ, per germline (reference sequence). This CDR3 is CASSPGMPGANEKLFF. In DNA form, the CDR3 reads TGTGCCAGCAGCCCGGGGATGCCGGGGGCTAATGAAAAACTGTTTTTT.

The chain uses TRBV4-1 and TRBJ2-2, with a possible D match to TRBD2 (7 bases). There are 16 residues in the CDR3. Looked up from germline, CDR1 is MGHRA and CDR2 is YSYEKL. Trimming cost V 1 base and J 1 base, with 10 bases left between them. DNA for the CDR3: TGCGCCAGCAGCCAAGGGCGGGGGCTGAACACCGGGGAGCTGTTTTTT. Residues: CASSQGRGLNTGELFF.

The chain couples TRBV6-5 to TRBJ2-3, with no clear D. V lost 6 bases and J 0 bases, leaving 13 bases between the germline ends. CDR1 and CDR2 from the germline V gene are MNHEY and SVGAGI. CDR3 length equals 15 residues. CDR3 loop: CASSFVWPSTDTQYF. CDR3 DNA sequence: TGTGCCAGCAGCTTCGTCTGGCCAAGCACAGATACGCAGTATTTT.

In this sample, this clone turned up a few times. The V gene is TRBV7-9, the J gene TRBJ1-5; D ambiguous. The CDR3 length is 12 residues. Germline V gives CDR1 SEHNR, CDR2 FQNEAQ (reference sequence). With 5 bases removed from V and 4 bases from J, the gap between germline ends came to 6 bases. The CDR3 protein is CASSLVNQPQHF. CDR3 coding DNA: TGTGCCAGCAGCCTAGTTAATCAGCCCCAGCATTTT.

The genes are TRBV6-1 and TRBJ2-7; 10 nucleotides line up with TRBD2. V lost 1 base, J lost 7 bases, and 4 bases stayed unmatched. The length of the CDR3 is 14 residues. The germline gives CDR1 MNHNS, CDR2 SASEGT. CDR3 in amino acids: CASSEGLAGEEQYF. The CDR3 DNA follows: TGTGCCAGCAGTGAAGGGCTAGCGGGAGAGGAGCAGTACTTC.

The chain has TRBV29-1 and TRBJ1-5; weak D call: TRBD1 (5 bases). Trimming cost V 6 bases and J 4 bases, with 10 bases left between them. The CDR3 has 12 residues. CDR1 and CDR2 (germline): SQVTM, ANQGSEA. CDR3 loop: CSVQRGNQPQHF. The CDR3 coding sequence is TGCAGCGTACAACGGGGGAATCAGCCCCAGCATTTT.

The chain links TRBV10-3 to TRBJ2-7, with 8 positions matching TRBD2. The germline V gene encodes CDR1 ENHRY and CDR2 SYGVKD. V shed 10 bases, J shed 3 bases, and the junction held 8 bases outside the gene matches. CDR3 length: 13 amino acids. CDR3 DNA sequence: TGTGCCACGGGGGGGGACACTCTCTACGAGCAGTACTTC. Protein product: CATGGDTLYEQYF.

This clone has a count of ten or more. The rearrangement links TRBV11-2 to TRBJ1-5, with 9 positions matching TRBD1. This CDR3 has 14 amino acids. The germline gives CDR1 SGHAT, CDR2 FQNNGV. Trimming took 7 bases from V and 5 from J; bases not matched to a gene: 6. The CDR3 DNA is TGTGCCAGCAACGACAGGGGGGAAGATCAGCCCCAGCATTTT. The encoded protein is CASNDRGEDQPQHF.

In the case of this clone: Other DNA sequences in the sample encode the same CDR3. This chain links TRBV30 with TRBJ1-5, with 9 bases that match TRBD1. The CDR3 is 13 amino acids. Germline values: CDR1 GTSNPN, CDR2 SVGIG (reference sequence). J gave up 6 bases and V 5 bases, and 5 bases lay outside the gene matches. The CDR3 region is CAWGRQGGQPQHF. The CDR3 DNA reads TGTGCCTGGGGCAGACAGGGGGGTCAGCCCCAGCATTTT.

The chain uses TRBV2 and TRBJ1-2; D gene unclear. The ends were cut back, 1 base at V and 2 bases at J, with 14 bases in the middle. Germline V gene sequence: CDR1 SNHLY, CDR2 FYNNEI. This CDR3 region has 16 residues. The CDR3 coding sequence is TGTGCCAGCAGTGAAGGGTATCCGGGTGGAAACTATGGCTACACCTTC. Translated: CASSEGYPGGNYGYTF.

A single count supports this clone. This sequence joins TRBV30 and TRBJ1-2, with D possibly TRBD1 on 5 matching bases. V dropped 3 bases and J dropped 5 bases, with 16 bases sitting between them. Germline V CDR1 and CDR2: GTSNPN, SVGIG (reference sequence). The CDR3 contains 14 residues. Written as DNA, the CDR3 is TGTGCCTGGAGGCCGGGACCGGGGCTTTATGGCTACACCTTC. Amino acid sequence: CAWRPGPGLYGYTF.

CDR3 nucleotide sequence: TGTGCCAGCAGACTGGCCGGGGCGACTTTCTACAATGAGCAGTTCTTC. Protein sequence: CASRLAGATFYNEQFF. The gene calls are TRBV5-6 and TRBJ2-1; D is perhaps TRBD1 or TRBD2 (5 bases each). The CDR3 runs to 16 residues. With 5 bases removed from V and 3 bases from J, the gap between germline ends came to 18 bases. Germline V CDR1 and CDR2: SGHDT, YYEEEE. The full variable domain, its missing parts supplied by reference TRBV5-6 and TRBJ2-1, is DAGVTQSPTHLIKTRGQQVTLRCSPKSGHDTVSWYQQALGQGPQFIFQYYEEEERQRGNFPDRFSGHQFPNYSSELNVNALLLGDSALYLCASRLAGATFYNEQFFGPGTRLTVL.

Here the CDR3 reads CASTPFPASGGMTYEQYF. As DNA, the CDR3 is TGTGCCAGCACCCCATTCCCAGCTAGCGGGGGAATGACCTACGAGCAGTACTTC. The chain carries TRBV7-9 and TRBJ2-7; 10 bases fit TRBD2. The junction had 17 bases not matched to a gene; V was cut back by 7 bases and J by 2 bases. The CDR3 loop spans 18 amino acids. CDR1 and CDR2 from the germline V gene are SEHNR and FQNEAQ (reference sequence).

The sample holds a few counts of this clone. This rearrangement joins TRBV4-2 to TRBJ2-1, with TRBD1 matching over 7 bases. J gave up 0 bases and V 6 bases, and 11 bases lay outside the gene matches. CDR3 length equals 17 residues. Germline values: CDR1 LGHNA, CDR2 YNFKEQ. CDR3 DNA: TGTGCCAGCAGTCTCACCCAGGGGGTAAGCTCCTACAATGAGCAGTTCTTC. Translated, it gives CASSLTQGVSSYNEQFF.

The chain uses TRBV29-1 and TRBJ2-1; 7 bases match TRBD1. This CDR3 comprises 13 residues. Germline lookup yields CDR1 SQVTM and CDR2 ANQGSEA. J lost 6 bases, V lost 7 bases, and 9 bases had no gene match. CDR3 in amino acids: CSAKGAQGNEQFF. DNA of the CDR3: TGCAGCGCCAAGGGGGCGCAAGGCAATGAGCAGTTCTTC.

Only a few counts were recorded for this clone. This chain joins TRBV14 and TRBJ1-2; possibly TRBD1 for D (6 bases). The CDR3 loop spans 16 amino acids. V was cut by 1 base and J by 6 bases, with 18 bases left in between. Germline V gene lookup returns CDR1 SGHDN and CDR2 FVKESK. The CDR3 DNA reads TGTGCCAGCAGCCAAGGGGCACGGCGGTCAGGGGATGGCTACACCTTC. This translates into CASSQGARRSGDGYTF.

This clone was detected once. CDR3 sequence: CASSAVGRTYQPQHF. CDR3 sequence (DNA): TGTGCCAGCAGTGCGGTCGGCAGGACTTATCAGCCCCAGCATTTT. The chain uses TRBV6-1 and TRBJ1-5; no firm D call. The CDR3 sequence is 15 residues long. V was pared by 4 bases and J by 5 bases, with 15 bases between. In germline, CDR1 is MNHNS, CDR2 SASEGT.

The chain links TRBV30 to TRBJ2-2; 8 nucleotides agree with TRBD2. Germline CDR1 is GTSNPN and CDR2 is SVGIG (reference sequence). This CDR3 contains 15 residues. After removal of 3 bases from V and 0 bases from J, the junction contained 3 bases not matched to a gene. As DNA, the CDR3 is TGTGCCTGGAGGAGACTAGCGACGAACACCGGGGAGCTGTTTTTT. Encoded protein: CAWRRLATNTGELFF.

The chain combines TRBV7-9 with TRBJ1-1; TRBD1 is a possible D gene (5 bases). Germline lookup yields CDR1 SEHNR and CDR2 FQNEAQ (reference sequence). The CDR3 sequence is 14 residues long. Trimming took 8 bases from V and 4 from J, leaving 17 bases between them. CDR3 coding DNA: TGTGCCAGCGGGGTTAAGGGGTCAAGCACTGAAGCTTTCTTT. Residues: CASGVKGSSTEAFF.

The gene calls are TRBV7-8 and TRBJ1-5; the D is unclear. V was shortened by 4 bases and J by 6 bases, with 10 bases between the two germline ends. This CDR3 is 13 amino acids long. Germline V CDR1 and CDR2: SGHVS, FQNEAQ. The CDR3 loop is CASSSGGRQPQHF. Here the CDR3 DNA reads TGTGCCAGCAGCTCAGGTGGCCGTCAGCCCCAGCATTTT. The variable domain in full, with the rest retrieved from reference TRBV7-8 and TRBJ1-5, is GAGVSQSPRYKVAKRGQDVALRCDPISGHVSLFWYQQALGQGPEFLTYFQNEAQLDKSGLPSDRFFAERPEGSVSTLKIQRTQQEDSAVYLCASSSGGRQPQHFGDGTRLSIL.

The chain combines TRBV7-3 with TRBJ2-5; 7 nucleotides align to TRBD1. The CDR3 has 16 residues. J was trimmed by 0 bases and V by 4 bases; bases with no gene match: 8. The germline V gene has CDR1 SGHTA and CDR2 FQGTGA. CDR3 in amino acids: CASSWRETGYQETQYF. The CDR3 DNA sequence: TGTGCCAGCAGCTGGAGAGAGACAGGGTACCAAGAGACCCAGTACTTC.